This T cell receptor (beta chain) was profiled in a study of blood T cell repertoires in COVID-19. The overall study: Nucleic acid was either cDNA or gDNA, and it came from T cells, B-cell-depleted T cells, or PBMCs.

CDR1 and CDR2 from the germline V gene are MNHEY and SVGAGI. The CDR3 has 14 residues. The J segment lost 4 bases and the V segment lost 5 bases, leaving 4 bases of the junction unmatched. Participants were aged roughly 18 to 89 years from 24 US areas. As processed by the authors: Reference gene primer amplification in the assay estimated nucleated cell counts. Data came from immunoSEQ multiplex PCR; TCRdb stores just in-frame clones and leaves some out. That table is the source of V, J and clone size, and D and trimming were worked out from the DNA. The table lists under 450,000 clones, about 90% of them singletons.

J is TRBJ2-1 and V is TRBV6-5; 8 nucleotides line up with TRBD1. Sequencing was performed on PBMCs or T cells enriched from blood (not recorded which). This clonotype originated in a woman aged 25 to 39 who had recovered from COVID-19. This CDR3 reads CASSTDRVYNEQFF. Here the CDR3 DNA reads TGTGCCAGCAGTACGGACAGGGTATACAATGAGCAGTTCTTC.